These 28 T cell receptor beta chains originate from one sample sequenced in a study of blood T cells in healthy people across ages. The second PCR ran about 7 to 12 cycles with a sample-barcoded 5' primer and J-beta primers. TCRdb called the 5' RACE reads again in MiXCR, with one record for every CDR3 protein. The table records around 820,000 distinct CDR3 sequences, about 25% of them present only once. Another study also made use of these data, one on T cells of mothers and their children.

Sequencing was done on a sample of blood. Source of these receptors: a boy under 18 in good health.

A few counts support this clonotype. The chain combines TRBV29-1 with TRBJ2-3; unclear D gene. CDR3 length: 12 amino acids. From germline, CDR1 is SQVTM and CDR2 ANQGSEA. CDR3: CRAAASTDTQYF. The CDR3 DNA is TGCAGGGCCGCCGCTTCCACAGATACGCAGTATTTT.

This clonotype was seen only once. The chain employs TRBV7-2 and TRBJ2-2; D may be TRBD1 (6 bases). The CDR3 length is 16 residues. V lost 5 bases, J lost 4 bases, and 17 bases lay in between. Germline lookup yields CDR1 SGHTA and CDR2 FQGNSA. This chain's CDR3 is CASSLAVRGFTGELFF. DNA of the CDR3: TGTGCCAGCAGCCTGGCCGTCAGGGGCTTCACCGGGGAGCTGTTTTTT.

J is TRBJ1-4 and V is TRBV9, with a tentative D call TRBD1 (5 bases). Germline V gives CDR1 SGDLS, CDR2 YYNGEE. The CDR3 contains 16 residues. Deletions cut 0 bases from V and 0 bases from J, with 9 bases between. The CDR3 here is CASSVGVGATNEKLFF. The CDR3 DNA reads as TGTGCCAGCAGCGTAGGGGTAGGGGCAACTAATGAAAAACTGTTTTTT.

This clonotype came up a few times. The chain employs TRBV25-1 and TRBJ2-5, with 12 bases aligning to TRBD2. CDR1 is MGHDK and CDR2 is SYGVNS in the germline V gene. The CDR3 totals 18 residues. With 4 bases clipped from V and 1 base from J, the junction kept 10 bases outside the gene matches. CDR3 in amino acids: CASSGYGGTSGPQETQYF. The CDR3 nucleotides read TGTGCCAGCAGTGGATATGGCGGGACTAGCGGGCCCCAAGAGACCCAGTACTTC.

The V and J genes are TRBV29-1 and TRBJ2-7; 10 bases agree with TRBD2. V gave up 5 bases and J gave up 4 bases; unmatched junction bases: 11. The CDR3 spans 15 residues. Germline V gene lookup returns CDR1 SQVTM and CDR2 ANQGSEA. The CDR3 spells CSVTPGLATGYEQYF. The CDR3 DNA sequence: TGCAGCGTTACTCCGGGACTAGCGACAGGTTACGAGCAGTACTTC.

There are many counts of this clonotype. J is TRBJ2-1 and V is TRBV28; D not certain. The CDR3 spans 10 residues. CDR1 is MDHEN and CDR2 is SYDVKM in the germline V gene. V lost 8 bases and J lost 5, with 4 bases in between. The CDR3 DNA reads as TGTGCCAGCGGTAACAATGAGCAGTTCTTC. It is translated as CASGNNEQFF.

Ten or more counts support this clonotype. The V gene is TRBV6-1, the J gene TRBJ2-4; the D is unclear. CDR1 and CDR2 from the germline V gene are MNHNS and SASEGT. V was shortened by 1 base and J by 9 bases, with 16 bases between the two germline ends. The CDR3 is made up of 15 amino acids. The CDR3 protein is CASSEGLRGGGIQYF. CDR3 DNA: TGTGCCAGCAGTGAAGGTCTCAGAGGTGGTGGCATTCAGTACTTC.

This rearrangement joins TRBV20-1 to TRBJ1-6; 7 bases line up with TRBD1. The V gene end was trimmed by 3 bases and the J gene end by 7 bases; junction bases not matched to a gene: 6. This CDR3 contains 14 residues. Germline V CDR1 and CDR2: DFQATT, SNEGSKA (reference sequence). This CDR3 is CSASRQGKNSPLHF. The CDR3 nucleotides read TGCAGTGCTAGCAGACAGGGAAAGAATTCACCCCTCCACTTT.

This clonotype was observed a few times. The rearrangement links TRBV28 to TRBJ1-4; 8 positions match TRBD1. Germline values: CDR1 MDHEN, CDR2 SYDVKM. The CDR3 sequence is 15 residues long. With V trimmed by 5 bases and J by 4 bases, 6 bases remained unmatched. The CDR3 DNA reads as TGTGCCAGCAGTAAAAGGACAGGGCGTAATGAAAAACTGTTTTTT. Translated: CASSKRTGRNEKLFF. Full variable domain (remainder filled in from reference TRBV28 and TRBJ1-4): DVKVTQSSRYLVKRTGEKVFLECVQDMDHENMFWYRQDPGLGLRLIYFSYDVKMKEKGDIPEGYSVSREKKERFSLILESASTNQTSMYLCASSKRTGRNEKLFFGSGTQLSVL.

This clonotype was seen only a few times. The chain links TRBV28 to TRBJ2-5, with 8 bases lining up with TRBD2. Germline V gene data show CDR1 as MDHEN and CDR2 as SYDVKM. This CDR3 is 14 amino acids long. With 3 bases clipped from V and 7 bases from J, the junction kept 7 bases outside the gene matches. Here the CDR3 DNA reads TGTGCCAGCAGTTTCCCGGGACTAGGAGGGACCCAGTACTTC. This gives the protein CASSFPGLGGTQYF. Supplemented by reference TRBV28 and TRBJ2-5, the full variable domain reads DVKVTQSSRYLVKRTGEKVFLECVQDMDHENMFWYRQDPGLGLRLIYFSYDVKMKEKGDIPEGYSVSREKKERFSLILESASTNQTSMYLCASSFPGLGGTQYFGPGTRLLVL.

V is TRBV5-1 and J is TRBJ2-5; perhaps TRBD1 as D (6 bases). V gave up 4 bases and J gave up 5 bases, with 18 bases separating them. The CDR3 length is 15 residues. CDR1 and CDR2 from the germline V gene are SGHRS and YFSETQ. In DNA form, the CDR3 reads TGCGCCAGCAGCACACTGACAGGCCTCGGCGAGACCCAGTACTTC. Translating it yields CASSTLTGLGETQYF.

The V and J genes are TRBV20-1 and TRBJ2-4; D is uncertain. Trimming cost V 7 bases and J 5 bases, with 15 bases left between them. The CDR3 is 13 amino acids. The germline V gene encodes CDR1 DFQATT and CDR2 SNEGSKA (reference sequence). The CDR3 nucleotides read TGCAGTGTCCCTCGGGCTTTTCAAAACATTCAGTACTTC. Residues: CSVPRAFQNIQYF.

This clonotype was detected a few times. The chain combines TRBV6-6 with TRBJ2-5; TRBD1 matches 7 bases. Germline-derived CDR1 and CDR2 are MNHNY and SVGAGI (reference sequence). The CDR3 is made up of 14 amino acids. Unmatched junction bases numbered 4, after V lost 5 bases and J lost 1 base. Written as DNA, the CDR3 is TGTGCCAGCAGTCACGGGACAGTCCAAGAGACCCAGTACTTC. Amino acid sequence: CASSHGTVQETQYF.

The rearrangement links TRBV7-2 to TRBJ2-5; D gene unclear. The DNA matches TRBJ2-1 better at its end, which makes the J call doubtful. The CDR3 totals 14 residues. CDR1 SGHTA and CDR2 FQGNSA come from the germline V gene. CDR3 amino acids: CASSLQAWYNEQFF. CDR3 bases: TGTGCCAGCAGCTTGCAGGCTTGGTACAATGAGCAGTTCTTC.

This chain links TRBV5-1 with TRBJ2-6, with no clear D. This CDR3 is built from 17 residues. CDR1 is SGHRS and CDR2 is YFSETQ in the germline V gene. With 4 bases removed from V and 1 base from J, the gap between germline ends came to 15 bases. In nucleotides, the CDR3 is TGCGCCAGCAGCCCGGCGGCAGGCCGTTCTGGGGCCAACGTCCTGACTTTC. The encoded protein is CASSPAAGRSGANVLTF.

The genes are TRBV29-1 and TRBJ2-2; weak D call: TRBD2 (6 bases). The CDR3 covers 14 residues. In germline, CDR1 is SQVTM, CDR2 ANQGSEA. Deletions cut 4 bases from V and 5 bases from J, with 14 bases between. This CDR3 is CSVGVGGGTGELFF. CDR3 sequence (DNA): TGCAGCGTTGGTGTGGGAGGAGGGACCGGGGAGCTGTTTTTT.

The chain recombines TRBV27 with TRBJ2-7; a possible D gene is TRBD2 (6 bases). Germline V lookup: CDR1 MNHEY, CDR2 SMNVEV (reference sequence). V was pared by 1 base and J by 5 bases, with 12 bases between. The CDR3 is 14 amino acids. The DNA for the CDR3 is TGTGCCAGCAGTTTATACCGAAGCGGGCACGAGCAGTACTTC. Translation: CASSLYRSGHEQYF.

The V gene is TRBV25-1, the J gene TRBJ1-2; the D gene is possibly TRBD1 (5 bases). CDR1 is MGHDK, CDR2 SYGVNS, per germline. Trimming took off 1 base at V and 8 bases at J, with 11 bases between the two ends. The CDR3 sequence is 13 residues long. The CDR3 DNA is TGTGCCAGCAGTGAATGGATAGGGACGGGCTACACCTTC. It encodes CASSEWIGTGYTF.

The chain employs TRBV7-9 and TRBJ2-7; D gene ambiguous. Germline CDR1 SEHNR, CDR2 FQNEAQ (reference sequence). The V end was cut by 0 bases, the J end by 0 bases, with 15 bases between. The CDR3 covers 17 residues. The CDR3 DNA is TGTGCCAGCAGCTTAGCGGCCGGCGCCGGTATCTCCTACGAGCAGTACTTC. It specifies CASSLAAGAGISYEQYF.

The chain combines TRBV5-1 with TRBJ1-4; 7 positions match TRBD1. V lost 5 bases, J lost 6 bases, and 4 bases stayed unmatched. The CDR3 contains 13 residues. The germline CDR1 and CDR2 sequences are SGHRS and YFSETQ. This CDR3 is CASRQGIDEKLFF. DNA for the CDR3: TGCGCCAGCAGACAGGGGATTGATGAAAAACTGTTTTTT. The complete variable domain, with remaining parts taken from reference TRBV5-1 and TRBJ1-4, reads KAGVTQTPRYLIKTRGQQVTLSCSPISGHRSVSWYQQTPGQGLQFLFEYFSETQRNKGNFPGRFSGRQFSNSRSEMNVSTLELGDSALYLCASRQGIDEKLFFGSGTQLSVL.

This clonotype was observed a few times. The chain couples TRBV20-1 to TRBJ2-7; D might be TRBD1 (6 bases). This CDR3 has 14 residues. With 5 bases removed from V and 3 bases from J, the gap between germline ends came to 17 bases. Looked up from germline, CDR1 is DFQATT and CDR2 is SNEGSKA (reference sequence). As DNA, the CDR3 is TGCAGTGCTCCATTGGACAGCTCCCTCTACGAGCAGTACTTC. This codes for CSAPLDSSLYEQYF.

This clonotype was counted only a few times. This chain links TRBV29-1 with TRBJ2-5; D remains unclear. V was cut by 3 bases and J by 9 bases, with 14 bases left in between. The CDR3 is 12 residues long. CDR1 is SQVTM and CDR2 is ANQGSEA in the germline V gene. CDR3 region: CSVEFHFPSQYF. Here the CDR3 DNA reads TGCAGCGTTGAGTTCCACTTCCCATCCCAGTACTTC.

This clonotype appeared many times. The junction shows a germline mismatch at one end, possibly a read error. This chain links TRBV5-1 with TRBJ1-1; 7 bases are shared with TRBD1. Germline V gene lookup returns CDR1 SGHRS and CDR2 YFSETQ. This CDR3 spans 14 amino acids. CDR3 sequence reads: CASSPTGVNTEAFF. In DNA, the CDR3 is TGTGCCAGCAGCCCCACAGGGGTGAACACTGAAGCTTTCTTT.

The chain couples TRBV6-5 to TRBJ1-4; no clear D. Germline assignment: CDR1 MNHEY and CDR2 SVGAGI. The length of the CDR3 is 13 residues. The V end lost 4 bases, the J end lost 6 bases, and 9 bases lay between the germline ends. The CDR3 reads CASSFSTDEKLFF. CDR3 bases: TGTGCCAGCAGTTTTTCCACGGATGAAAAACTGTTTTTT.

V gene TRBV20-1 combines with J gene TRBJ1-4; tentatively, D is TRBD1 (5 bases). Germline CDR1 DFQATT, CDR2 SNEGSKA (reference sequence). Trimming left V 1 base short and J 6 bases short, with 15 bases between. The CDR3 covers 15 residues. The CDR3 DNA is TGCAGTGCTAGAGCCCCGGCAGGGAGGGATGAAAAACTGTTTTTT. It specifies CSARAPAGRDEKLFF.

Turning to this clonotype: The junction differs from germline at one of its ends, possibly a read error. The chain joins TRBV7-2 to TRBJ2-1; D is uncertain. The CDR3 covers 15 residues. Germline CDR1 SGHTA, CDR2 FQGNSA. The CDR3 coding sequence is TGTGCCAGCAGCTTAGGGCCAGCAGAGTACAATGAGCGGTTCTTC. Translated, it gives CASSLGPAEYNERFF.

This clonotype has a handful of counts. This chain links TRBV12-3 or TRBV12-4 with TRBJ2-1, with D unresolved. The last part of the DNA fits TRBJ2-7 better; the J call may be wrong. There are 12 residues in the CDR3. The CDR3 reads CASSRPLTEQYF. CDR3 nucleotide sequence: TGTGCCAGCAGCCGACCGTTGACCGAGCAGTACTTC.

V is TRBV20-1 and J is TRBJ2-1; D not resolved. The CDR3 has 11 residues. The germline V gene has CDR1 DFQATT and CDR2 SNEGSKA (reference sequence). The CDR3 reads CSSRRDNEQFF. Here the CDR3 DNA reads TGCAGCTCTCGGAGAGACAATGAGCAGTTCTTC.